This TCR beta chain came from a study of blood T cell repertoires in COVID-19. Looking at the study overall: The United States, Italy and Spain were the sources of the acute and convalescent COVID-19 samples. T cells, B-cell-depleted T cells, or PBMCs supplied cDNA or gDNA.

Original handling: The authors estimated nucleated cell counts from reference gene primer amplification. Some clones are missing from TCRdb's copy, which holds only in-frame ones; the method was immunoSEQ multiplex PCR. V, J and clone size were drawn from that table, and D and trimming were deduced from the DNA. Among about 400,000 clones listed, approximately 86% were seen once. The CDR3 is made up of 14 amino acids. V shed 4 bases, J shed 5 bases, and the junction held 5 bases outside the gene matches. Germline CDR1 reads SGHRS; CDR2 reads YFSETQ. This receptor was taken from a human donor in a cohort sampled during active COVID-19. The source material was peripheral blood. V and J are TRBV5-1 and TRBJ2-5; 10 bases align to TRBD1. The CDR3 region is CASSPQTGGETQYF. As DNA, the CDR3 is TGCGCCAGCAGCCCCCAGACAGGGGGCGAGACCCAGTACTTC.